These 7 T cell receptor beta chains share one sample of origin, sequenced in a study of naive and memory T cell subsets. Two oligonucleotides, mixed equimolar, formed the beta constant-region primer covering TRBC1 and TRBC2. Four rounds of PCR amplified the ligated cDNA using nested alpha and beta constant-region primers plus SP2. TCRdb recomputed calls from the UMI-ligation and nested PCR reads with MiXCR, one row per CDR3 protein. The sample contains about 120,000 distinct CDR3 sequences, 36% of which appear only once. The specimen sequenced was central memory CD4+ T cells from blood. The receptors derive from a human donor in good health.

There are many counts of this clonotype. The genes are TRBV28 and TRBJ2-4, with D possibly being TRBD1 or TRBD2 (6 bases each). The CDR3 has 18 residues. The V end was cut by 2 bases, the J end by 0 bases, with 17 bases between. In germline, CDR1 is MDHEN, CDR2 SYDVKM. CDR3 bases: TGTGCCAGCAGTTTAGAGGGGTCGGGGGCCCTAGCCAAAAACATTCAGTACTTC. This encodes CASSLEGSGALAKNIQYF.

Here the CDR3 DNA reads TGTGCCAGCAGTGAACATCAGCGGAGGGGCACAGATACGCAGTATTTT. It yields the protein CASSEHQRRGTDTQYF. This chain uses TRBV2 with TRBJ2-3, with a weak D call TRBD2 (6 bases). Trimming removed 2 bases from V and 1 base from J, with 13 bases in between. CDR3 length: 16 residues. The germline CDR1 and CDR2 sequences are SNHLY and FYNNEI.

The sample holds many counts of this clonotype. The rearrangement links TRBV7-9 to TRBJ2-1, with 15 bases matching TRBD2. Germline V gene data show CDR1 as SEHNR and CDR2 as FQNEAQ (reference sequence). V gave up 5 bases and J gave up 5 bases; unmatched junction bases: 10. The CDR3 has 18 amino acids. The CDR3, as DNA: TGTGCCAGCAGCACAGGAGGACTAGCGGGAGGGCCGAACAATGAGCAGTTCTTC. This encodes CASSTGGLAGGPNNEQFF.

The V and J genes are TRBV28 and TRBJ2-3; 8 nucleotides align to TRBD2. V gave up 5 bases and J gave up 0 bases; unmatched junction bases: 16. The CDR3 consists of 19 residues. Germline lookup yields CDR1 MDHEN and CDR2 SYDVKM. CDR3 sequence: CASSPSPHLAGLSTDTQYF. The CDR3 DNA is TGTGCCAGCAGTCCCTCCCCCCATCTAGCGGGCCTTAGCACAGATACGCAGTATTTT.

The chain couples TRBV18 to TRBJ1-3; D is perhaps TRBD1 (5 bases). Germline loops: CDR1 KGHSH, CDR2 LQKENI. This CDR3 spans 16 amino acids. V dropped 4 bases and J dropped 6 bases, with 19 bases sitting between them. The CDR3 loop reads CASSHGTPGTENTIYF. The CDR3 coding sequence is TGTGCCAGCTCACACGGGACCCCGGGGACCGAAAACACCATATATTTT.

The genes are TRBV5-4 and TRBJ2-1, with 12 bases fitting TRBD2. The CDR3 sequence is 16 residues long. Germline loops: CDR1 SGHNT, CDR2 YYREEE (reference sequence). Trimming at V came to 1 base and at J to 3 bases, leaving 2 bases not matched to a gene. In DNA form, the CDR3 reads TGTGCCAGCAGCTTGCCGACTAGCGGGGGCTACAATGAGCAGTTCTTC. The encoded protein is CASSLPTSGGYNEQFF.

V gene TRBV20-1 combines with J gene TRBJ2-1, with D possibly TRBD2 on 7 matching bases. V dropped 0 bases and J dropped 9 bases, with 18 bases sitting between them. There are 15 residues in the CDR3. From germline, CDR1 is DFQATT and CDR2 SNEGSKA (reference sequence). This chain's CDR3 is CSARDFGGLKGEQFF. The CDR3 DNA reads as TGCAGTGCTAGAGATTTCGGGGGGCTGAAGGGTGAGCAGTTCTTC.